This entry concerns a single T cell receptor (beta chain). Treatment given: oral pan-JAK inhibitor, 5-10 mg twice daily. The data were taken from a study of CD8+ T cells in alopecia areata. The authors extracted RNA and reverse transcribed it into cDNA as the sequencing template. Produced via immunoSEQ multiplex PCR; TCRdb's table is partial and in-frame only. The data contain approximately 280,000 clones, roughly 64% of them singletons. The V end lost 0 bases, the J end lost 1 base, and 13 bases lay between the germline ends. The CDR3 spans 16 residues. Germline V gives CDR1 SGHNT, CDR2 YYREEE (reference sequence).

V usage is TRBV5-4 and J usage is TRBJ2-5, with a weak D call TRBD1 (6 bases). The sequences come from CD4+ T cells sorted from blood, collected at week 24, from a patient treated with tofacitinib. The source is a human donor with alopecia areata. CDR3 sequence: CASSLAQGTLQETQYF. The CDR3 DNA reads TGTGCCAGCAGCTTGGCACAGGGAACCCTCCAAGAGACCCAGTACTTC.